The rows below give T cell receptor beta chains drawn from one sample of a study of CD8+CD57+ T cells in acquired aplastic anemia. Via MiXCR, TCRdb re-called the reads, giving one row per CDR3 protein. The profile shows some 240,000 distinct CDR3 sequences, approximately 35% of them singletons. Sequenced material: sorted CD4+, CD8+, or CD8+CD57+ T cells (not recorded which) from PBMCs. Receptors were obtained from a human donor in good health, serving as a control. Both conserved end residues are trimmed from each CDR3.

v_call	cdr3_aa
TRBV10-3	AISEGTGTISYEQY
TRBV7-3	ASSLIAGRAYEQF
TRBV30	AWSVLPGTNYGYT
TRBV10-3	AISVEGAGYEQY
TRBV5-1	ASSLRGSGSFPYEQY
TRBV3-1	ASQGLGRETQY
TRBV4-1	ASSQPGQGKSGYT
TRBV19	ASSISAGQTQY
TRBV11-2	ASSRGVTQY
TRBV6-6	ASSYSGTRSYEQY
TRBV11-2	ASSLGAGQGIVTYNEQF
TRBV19	ASQTGTVTEAF
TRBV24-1	ATSDFGGGETQY
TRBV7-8	ASGLAGALGEQF
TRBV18	ASSPGLGYT
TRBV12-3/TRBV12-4	ASRRGEHYGYT
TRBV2	ASRGQGQFTPPLH
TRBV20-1	SAHSGTSGDTQY
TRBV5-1	ASSPGDRIINYGYT
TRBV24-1	ATSYRSDTQY
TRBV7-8	ASSFEGPYEQY
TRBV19	ASALRGSGEQF
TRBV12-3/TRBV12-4	ASRGREGTDTQY
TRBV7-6	ASSLAGQTSSGANVLT
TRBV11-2	ASSLVLPYTGELF
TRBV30	AWTDSSYEQY
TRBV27	ASSGTGVDGYT
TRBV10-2	ASSPLPHYGYT
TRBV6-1	ASSLTRNYGYT
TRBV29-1	SVKMGLAGEFRADTQY
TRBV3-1	ASSQDWAGAGQETQY
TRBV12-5	ASGGRGGADTQY
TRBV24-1	ATSDLRQGNSPLH
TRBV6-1	ATNTVFTDTQY
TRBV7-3	TSSPRGPDTQY
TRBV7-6	ASSLADYEQY
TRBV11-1	ASSLEPTLDFYEQY
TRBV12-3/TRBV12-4	ASSLQAGYGYT
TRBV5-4	ASSSRAGDQETQY
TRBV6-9	ASSFYRTNTEAF
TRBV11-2	ASSLMAGPGRSYEQY
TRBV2	ASRTDRNTEAF
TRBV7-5	ISVPAHYPGSQQLSPLH
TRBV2	ASSAGGGGNTEAF
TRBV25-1	ASSRATGTGDEQY
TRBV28	ASSFPRLSAGTGELF
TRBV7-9	ASSHTGTSFADTQY
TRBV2	ASRRDRNTDTQY
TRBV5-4	ASSLEGHNSPLH